This T cell receptor beta chain was sequenced during a study of T-cell reconstitution after alpha-beta-depleted transplantation in children. For TCRbeta, the library was prepared with unique molecular identifiers. Each CDR3 protein is one row after TCRdb ran MiXCR on the PCR reads. The sample has roughly 590,000 distinct CDR3 sequences; approximately 17% are singletons. The germline V and J ends were trimmed by 2 bases and 4 bases, with 9 bases remaining between them. The CDR3 loop spans 13 amino acids. From germline, CDR1 is SGHRS and CDR2 YFSETQ. The rearrangement uses TRBV5-1 and TRBJ1-2; the D gene is possibly TRBD1 (5 bases). The sequence was obtained from a human donor who donated a stem cell graft to a child with acute myeloid leukemia. This material consisted of PBMCs from the stem cell graft donor, taken from the stem cell graft. CDR3 nucleotide sequence: TGCGCCAGCAGCTTTGGGGCCCGCTATGGCTACACCTTC. Its translation: CASSFGARYGYTF.